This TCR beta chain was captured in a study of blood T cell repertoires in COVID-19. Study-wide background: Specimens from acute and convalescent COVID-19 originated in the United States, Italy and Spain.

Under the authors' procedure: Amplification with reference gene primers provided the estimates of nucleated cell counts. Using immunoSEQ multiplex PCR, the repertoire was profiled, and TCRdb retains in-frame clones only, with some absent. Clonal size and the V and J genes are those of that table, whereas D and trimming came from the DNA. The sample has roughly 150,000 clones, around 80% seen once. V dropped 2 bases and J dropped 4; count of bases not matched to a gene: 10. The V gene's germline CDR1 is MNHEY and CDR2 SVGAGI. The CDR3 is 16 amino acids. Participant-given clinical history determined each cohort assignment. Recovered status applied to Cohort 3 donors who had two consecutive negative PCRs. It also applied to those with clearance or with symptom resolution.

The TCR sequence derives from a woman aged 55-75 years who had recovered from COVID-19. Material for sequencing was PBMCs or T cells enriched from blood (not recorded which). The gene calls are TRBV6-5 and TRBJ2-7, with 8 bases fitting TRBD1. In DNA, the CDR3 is TGTGCCAGCAGTTACGGGTCGCCCCGGACAGGGTACGAGCAGTACTTC. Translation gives CASSYGSPRTGYEQYF.